The T cell receptor (beta chain) under discussion was sequenced for a study of cytomegalovirus exposure and HLA in healthy donors. About the research overall: Within the Caucasian-associated ancestry cluster were roughly 81% of the approximately 400 genotyped donors.

The study ran its PCR with 60 Vbeta and 13 Jbeta primers. Sequencing was performed with immunoSEQ multiplex PCR; in TCRdb, only in-frame clones are kept and a portion is missing. The sample records under 200,000 clones, around 62% being singletons. Findings of the study overall: Approximately 160 TCR beta chains were listed as cytomegalovirus-associated. Later work associated 17,000 or so TCR beta sequences with HLA alleles at 0.05 false discovery rate.

Of note for this clone: Its cognate antigen is unknown.

Sequenced: PBMCs. The receptor was derived from a man in his forties or fifties in good health and CMV-seronegative.

The CDR3 sequence is CASSAVPSGETQYF. CDR3 nucleotide sequence: TGTGCCAGCAGTGCAGTCCCTAGCGGGGAGACCCAGTACTTC. The V call is TRBV2, the J call TRBJ2-5, with 8 bases aligning to TRBD2. This CDR3 comprises 14 residues. The germline CDR1 and CDR2 sequences are SNHLY and FYNNEI. The V and J ends lost 4 bases and 5 bases, in that order; junction bases with no gene match: 6.